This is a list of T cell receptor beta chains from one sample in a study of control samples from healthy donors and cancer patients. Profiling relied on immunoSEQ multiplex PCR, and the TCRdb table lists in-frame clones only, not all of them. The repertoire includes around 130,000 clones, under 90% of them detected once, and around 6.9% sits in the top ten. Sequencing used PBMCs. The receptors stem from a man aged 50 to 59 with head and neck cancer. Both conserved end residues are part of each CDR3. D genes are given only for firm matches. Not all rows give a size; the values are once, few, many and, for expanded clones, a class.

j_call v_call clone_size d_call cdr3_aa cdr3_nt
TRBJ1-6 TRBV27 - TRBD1 CASSLYGRQGVNSPLHF TGTGCCAGCAGTTTATATGGCCGGCAGGGGGTTAATTCACCCCTCCACTTT
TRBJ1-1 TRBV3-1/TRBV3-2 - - CASSPIGLQGRPHTEAFF TGTGCCAGCAGCCCAATCGGACTCCAGGGGAGGCCTCACACTGAAGCTTTCTTT
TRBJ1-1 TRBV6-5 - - CASGWNEAFF TGTGCCAGCGGGTGGAATGAAGCTTTCTTT
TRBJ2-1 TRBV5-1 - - CASSLAGSSYNEQFF TGCGCCAGCAGCTTGGCCGGGAGCTCCTACAATGAGCAGTTCTTC
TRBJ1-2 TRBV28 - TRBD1 CASSLLGTGNYGYTF TGTGCCAGCAGTTTATTAGGGACAGGCAACTATGGCTACACCTTC
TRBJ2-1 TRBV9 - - CASSVDDEQFF TGTGCCAGCAGCGTAGACGATGAGCAGTTCTTC
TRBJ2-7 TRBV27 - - CASSLGASVPYEQYF TGTGCCAGCAGTTTAGGAGCGTCGGTCCCCTACGAGCAGTACTTC
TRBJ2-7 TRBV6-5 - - CASWTRSYEQYF TGTGCCAGTTGGACTCGCTCCTACGAGCAGTACTTC
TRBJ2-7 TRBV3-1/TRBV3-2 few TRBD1 CASSQVAPRTGHSYEQYF TGTGCCAGCAGCCAAGTGGCCCCTCGGACAGGGCACAGCTACGAGCAGTACTTC
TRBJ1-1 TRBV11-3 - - CASRSTSGEAFF TGTGCCAGCAGGTCTACGTCGGGGGAAGCTTTCTTT
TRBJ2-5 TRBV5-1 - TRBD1 CASSLQGAETQYF TGCGCCAGCAGCTTACAGGGGGCCGAGACCCAGTACTTC
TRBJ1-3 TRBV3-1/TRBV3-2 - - CASSQVATIPSVIYF TGTGCCAGCAGCCAAGTGGCCACTATACCCTCCGTCATATATTTT
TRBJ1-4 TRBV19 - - CAISRPGRSEKLFF TGTGCCATAAGTAGACCAGGGAGGAGTGAAAAACTGTTTTTT
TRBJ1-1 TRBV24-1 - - CATRSTVNTEAFF TGTGCCACTAGATCGACAGTGAACACTGAAGCTTTCTTT
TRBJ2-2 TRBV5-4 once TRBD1 CAMRGQVGELFF TGTGCGATGAGGGGGCAGGTCGGGGAGCTGTTTTTT
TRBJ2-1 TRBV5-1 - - CASSLEPGNEQFF TGCGCCAGCAGCTTGGAGCCTGGCAATGAGCAGTTCTTC
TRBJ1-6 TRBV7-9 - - CASSWGVDNSPLHF TGTGCCAGCAGCTGGGGCGTCGATAATTCACCCCTCCACTTT
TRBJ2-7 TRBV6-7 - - CASSYSSDNYCPYEQYF TGTGCCAGCAGTTACTCCTCGGACAACTATTGCCCTTACGAGCAGTACTTC
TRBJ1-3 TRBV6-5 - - CASSWSGARSGNTIYF TGTGCCAGCAGTTGGTCAGGGGCCCGCTCTGGAAACACCATATATTTT
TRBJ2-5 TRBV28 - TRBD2 CASSSMTSGSQETQYF TGTGCCAGCAGCAGTATGACTAGCGGGTCTCAAGAGACCCAGTACTTC
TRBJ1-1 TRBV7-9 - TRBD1 CASSLVQGAAEAFF TGTGCCAGCAGCTTAGTCCAGGGGGCCGCTGAAGCTTTCTTT
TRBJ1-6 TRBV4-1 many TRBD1 CASSQSGTDNSPLHF TGCGCCAGCAGCCAGTCCGGGACAGATAATTCACCCCTCCACTTT